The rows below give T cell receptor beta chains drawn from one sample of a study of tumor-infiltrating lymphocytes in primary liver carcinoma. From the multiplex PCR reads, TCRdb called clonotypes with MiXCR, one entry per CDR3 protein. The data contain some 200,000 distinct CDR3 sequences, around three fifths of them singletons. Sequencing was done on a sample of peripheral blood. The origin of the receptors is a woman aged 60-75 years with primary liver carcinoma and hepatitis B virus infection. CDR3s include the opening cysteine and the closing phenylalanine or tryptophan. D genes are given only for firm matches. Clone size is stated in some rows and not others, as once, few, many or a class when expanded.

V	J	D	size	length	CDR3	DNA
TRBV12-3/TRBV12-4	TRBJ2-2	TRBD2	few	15	CASRGLAGGPRELFF	TGTGCCAGCAGGGGACTAGCGGGAGGGCCCCGAGAGCTGTTTTTT
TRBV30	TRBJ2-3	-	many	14	CAWIRGHTADTQYF	TGTGCCTGGATCCGGGGACATACGGCAGATACGCAGTATTTT
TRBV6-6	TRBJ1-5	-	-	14	CASSSTLGHQPQHF	TGTGCCAGCAGTTCGACCTTGGGGCATCAGCCCCAGCATTTT
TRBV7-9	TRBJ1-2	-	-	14	CASSWRRGSYGYTF	TGTGCCAGCAGCTGGAGAAGAGGCTCTTATGGCTACACCTTC
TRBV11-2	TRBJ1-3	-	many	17	CASSLAPRTGSGNTIYF	TGTGCCAGCAGCTTAGCTCCTAGGACGGGCTCTGGAAACACCATATATTTT
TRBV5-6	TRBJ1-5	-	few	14	CASSLGRGGQPQHF	TGTGCCAGCAGCTTGGGTAGGGGTGGTCAGCCCCAGCATTTT
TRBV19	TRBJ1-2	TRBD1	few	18	CASTMSNSPDRGLTGYTF	TGTGCCAGTACCATGTCTAATTCCCCGGACAGGGGGCTGACAGGCTACACCTTC
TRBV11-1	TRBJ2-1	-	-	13	CARSPRGYNEQFF	TGTGCCAGAAGTCCACGGGGTTACAATGAGCAGTTCTTC
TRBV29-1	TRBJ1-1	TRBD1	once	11	CSDRQGTEAFF	TGCAGCGACCGACAGGGCACTGAAGCTTTCTTT
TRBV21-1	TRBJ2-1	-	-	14	CASSKGLGIDEQFF	TGTGCCAGCAGCAAGGGCTTAGGGATCGATGAGCAGTTCTTC
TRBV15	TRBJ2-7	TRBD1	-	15	CATSRPGQGSWEQYF	TGTGCCACCAGCCGACCGGGACAGGGTTCGTGGGAGCAGTACTTC
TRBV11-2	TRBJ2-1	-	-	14	CASNPRGPYNEQFF	TGTGCCAGCAACCCTCGGGGCCCCTACAATGAGCAGTTCTTC
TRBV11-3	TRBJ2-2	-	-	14	CVSSLYKNTGELFF	TGTGTCAGCAGTTTATACAAGAACACCGGGGAGCTGTTTTTT
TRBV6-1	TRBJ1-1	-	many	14	CASILDRRNTEAFF	TGTGCCAGCATCCTGGACAGAAGAAACACTGAAGCTTTCTTT
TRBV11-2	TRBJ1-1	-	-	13	CVSSIVYYTEAFF	TGTGTCAGCAGCATTGTTTATTACACTGAAGCTTTCTTT
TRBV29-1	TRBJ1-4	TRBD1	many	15	CSVGVGGYTDEKLFF	TGCAGCGTTGGTGTAGGGGGCTATACCGATGAAAAACTGTTTTTT
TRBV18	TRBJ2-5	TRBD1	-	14	CASSLRDRGKTQYF	TGTGCCAGCTCACTGCGAGACAGGGGGAAGACCCAGTACTTC
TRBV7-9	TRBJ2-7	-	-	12	CASSQGIYEQYF	TGTGCCAGCAGCCAAGGGATTTACGAGCAGTACTTC
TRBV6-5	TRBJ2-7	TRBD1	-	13	CVSRIYRGNEQYF	TGTGTCAGCAGGATCTACAGGGGAAACGAGCAGTACTTC
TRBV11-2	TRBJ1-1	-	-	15	CASIFQGLTNTEAFF	TGTGCCAGCATCTTCCAGGGCCTGACGAACACTGAAGCTTTCTTT
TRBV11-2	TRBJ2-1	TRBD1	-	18	CASSSPRTGSTKENEQFF	TGTGCTAGCAGCTCACCCCGGACAGGTTCTACGAAGGAGAATGAGCAGTTCTTC
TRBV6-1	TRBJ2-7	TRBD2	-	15	CASSETGTSGYDQYF	TGTGCCAGCAGTGAAACTGGGACTAGCGGGTACGATCAGTACTTC
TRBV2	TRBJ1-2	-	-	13	CASMTVFGYDYTF	TGTGCCAGCATGACCGTTTTTGGTTATGACTACACCTTC
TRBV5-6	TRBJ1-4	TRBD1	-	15	CASSLSGTGNEELFF	TGTGCCAGCAGCTTGTCCGGGACAGGGAATGAAGAACTGTTTTTT
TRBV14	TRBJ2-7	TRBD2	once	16	CASGQSRLAGASEQYF	TGTGCCAGCGGCCAATCACGCCTAGCGGGAGCCAGCGAGCAGTACTTC
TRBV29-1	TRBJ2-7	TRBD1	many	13	CSVEKGQGTEQYF	TGCAGCGTTGAAAAGGGACAGGGCACCGAGCAGTACTTC
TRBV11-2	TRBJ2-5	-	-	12	CAGCLGRETQYF	TGTGCCGGCTGCTTAGGACGGGAGACCCAGTACTTC
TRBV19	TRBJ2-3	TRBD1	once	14	CASKTGQGTDTQYF	TGTGCCAGTAAGACTGGACAGGGCACAGATACGCAGTATTTT
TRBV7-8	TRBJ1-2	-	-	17	CASSSRGWSSANYGYTF	TGTGCCAGCAGCTCCCGCGGATGGTCTTCGGCTAACTATGGCTACACCTTC
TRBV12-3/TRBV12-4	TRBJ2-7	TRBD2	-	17	CASSLTLTSDPAYEQYF	TGTGCCAGCAGTCTAACTCTTACTAGCGATCCTGCCTACGAGCAGTACTTC
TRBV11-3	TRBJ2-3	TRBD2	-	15	CASNPGTSDTDTQCF	TGTGCCAGCAACCCAGGGACTAGCGACACAGATACGCAGTGTTTT
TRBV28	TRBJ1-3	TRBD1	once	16	CASSSPGGHSGNTIYF	TGTGCCAGCAGTTCACCAGGGGGCCACTCTGGAAACACCATATATTTT
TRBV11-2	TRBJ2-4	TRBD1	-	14	CAINSTGGQNIQYF	TGTGCCATCAACTCTACAGGGGGGCAAAACATTCAGTACTTC
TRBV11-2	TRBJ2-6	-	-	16	CASSLPSGIGANVLTF	TGTGCCAGCAGCTTACCGTCAGGGATTGGGGCCAACGTCCTGACTTTC
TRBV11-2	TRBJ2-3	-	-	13	CTSSLHREDTQYF	TGTACCAGCAGCTTACATCGTGAAGATACGCAGTATTTT
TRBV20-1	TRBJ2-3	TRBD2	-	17	CSVFKTGTSGPTDTQYF	TGCAGTGTTTTTAAGACCGGGACTAGCGGACCGACAGATACGCAGTATTTT
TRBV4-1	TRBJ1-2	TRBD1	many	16	CASSQGDRGRNYGYTF	TGCGCCAGCAGCCAAGGGGACAGGGGCCGTAACTATGGCTACACCTTC
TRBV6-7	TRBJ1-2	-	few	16	CASSYAGPLSSYCYTF	TGTGCCAGCAGTTACGCGGGGCCCCTAAGCAGCTATTGCTACACCTTC
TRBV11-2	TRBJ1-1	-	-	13	CTSSLERGWRAFF	TGTACCAGCAGCTTAGAGCGGGGGTGGCGAGCTTTCTTT
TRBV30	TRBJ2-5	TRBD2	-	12	CTSKRGGETQYF	TGTACCTCAAAACGGGGGGGAGAGACCCAGTACTTC
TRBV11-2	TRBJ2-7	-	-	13	CTIRPWRSYEQYF	TGTACCATCAGGCCTTGGCGGAGCTACGAGCAGTACTTC
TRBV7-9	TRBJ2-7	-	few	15	CASSFSGAGPGEQYF	TGTGCCAGCAGCTTTTCTGGGGCGGGACCTGGCGAGCAGTACTTC
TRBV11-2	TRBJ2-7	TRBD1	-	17	CASSLSTEGGLTWWQYF	TGTGCCAGCAGCTTGTCCACTGAAGGGGGCCTCACTTGGTGGCAATACTTC
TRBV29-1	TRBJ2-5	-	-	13	CSVGGRDKEAQYF	TGCAGCGTTGGGGGGCGCGATAAAGAGGCCCAGTACTTC
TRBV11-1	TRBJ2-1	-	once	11	CVNSAPGVQFF	TGTGTCAACAGCGCCCCGGGGGTACAGTTCTTC
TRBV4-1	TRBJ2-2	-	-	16	CASSPIARGGSGELFF	TGCGCCAGCAGCCCAATAGCGAGGGGGGGGTCCGGGGAGCTGTTTTTT
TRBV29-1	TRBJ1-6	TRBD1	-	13	CIVRQGRNSPLHF	TGCATCGTCCGACAGGGCCGGAATTCACCCCTCCACTTT
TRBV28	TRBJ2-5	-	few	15	CASSSPGLIQETQYF	TGTGCCAGCAGTTCACCGGGCCTTATACAGGAGACCCAGTACTTC
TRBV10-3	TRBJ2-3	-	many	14	CAIRGTRSTDTQYF	TGTGCCATCAGAGGGACTCGGAGCACAGATACGCAGTATTTT
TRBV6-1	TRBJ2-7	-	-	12	CTSCESSYEQHF	TGTACCAGCTGCGAGAGCTCGTACGAGCAGCACTTC
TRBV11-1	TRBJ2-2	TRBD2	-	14	CVSSRSREAGELFF	TGTGTCAGCAGCCGGAGCAGGGAGGCGGGGGAACTGTTTTTT
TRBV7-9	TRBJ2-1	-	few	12	CASSSSLTEQFF	TGTGCCAGCAGCTCCTCCCTAACTGAGCAGTTCTTC
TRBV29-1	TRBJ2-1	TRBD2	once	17	CNKGLRGTSGNYIEQFF	TGCAACAAGGGACTCAGAGGGACTAGCGGGAACTACATTGAGCAGTTCTTC